This T cell receptor beta chain was documented in a study of blood T cell repertoires in COVID-19. Study as a whole: The origin of the acute and convalescent COVID-19 samples was the United States, Italy and Spain. T cells, B-cell-depleted T cells, or PBMCs provided the cDNA or gDNA that served as material.

TCRdb's copy holds only in-frame clones and misses some; the assay was immunoSEQ multiplex PCR. The table includes approximately 59,000 clones, roughly 81% detected once. Trimming removed 1 base from V and 5 bases from J; junction bases left unmatched: 4. The germline V gene has CDR1 LNHDA and CDR2 SQIVND (reference sequence). CDR3 length equals 14 residues. This clonotype originated in an older man with acute or convalescent COVID-19. Material: peripheral blood. The gene calls are TRBV19 and TRBJ1-2; 7 nucleotides agree with TRBD1. CDR3 region: CASSIGGGAYGYTF. In DNA, the CDR3 is TGTGCCAGTAGTATAGGAGGGGGCGCTTATGGCTACACCTTC.